The 2 T cell receptor beta chains listed next were all sequenced from one sample in a study of cytomegalovirus exposure and HLA in healthy donors. PCR amplification relied on 60 Vbeta primers (plus 13 Jbeta primers). Clones were sequenced by immunoSEQ multiplex PCR, and TCRdb holds only the in-frame ones, with some missing. The sample carries 150,000 to 200,000 clones, roughly 84% recorded once. Material for sequencing was PBMCs. All receptors come from a boy younger than 18 in good health and CMV-seronegative.

The chain has TRBV28 and TRBJ2-7, with D perhaps matching TRBD2 (6 bases). The CDR3 spans 15 residues. Germline V gene sequence: CDR1 MDHEN, CDR2 SYDVKM. Trimming removed 7 bases at V and 3 bases at J, with 19 bases between. CDR3 DNA sequence: TGTGCCAGCATCCCCTCGACCGGGACTTTCTACGAGCAGTACTTC. Protein sequence: CASIPSTGTFYEQYF. Full variable domain (outside the CDR3, taken from reference TRBV28 and TRBJ2-7): DVKVTQSSRYLVKRTGEKVFLECVQDMDHENMFWYRQDPGLGLRLIYFSYDVKMKEKGDIPEGYSVSREKKERFSLILESASTNQTSMYLCASIPSTGTFYEQYFGPGTRLTVT.

This clone was observed a single time. This chain links TRBV6-1 with TRBJ2-3, with 7 nucleotides matching TRBD1. This CDR3 contains 15 residues. The V and J ends lost 4 bases and 2 bases, in that order; junction bases with no gene match: 6. Germline V CDR1 and CDR2: MNHNS, SASEGT. The CDR3 loop reads CASSAGDSVTDTQYF. The CDR3 nucleotides read TGTGCCAGCAGTGCAGGGGACAGTGTCACAGATACGCAGTATTTT.